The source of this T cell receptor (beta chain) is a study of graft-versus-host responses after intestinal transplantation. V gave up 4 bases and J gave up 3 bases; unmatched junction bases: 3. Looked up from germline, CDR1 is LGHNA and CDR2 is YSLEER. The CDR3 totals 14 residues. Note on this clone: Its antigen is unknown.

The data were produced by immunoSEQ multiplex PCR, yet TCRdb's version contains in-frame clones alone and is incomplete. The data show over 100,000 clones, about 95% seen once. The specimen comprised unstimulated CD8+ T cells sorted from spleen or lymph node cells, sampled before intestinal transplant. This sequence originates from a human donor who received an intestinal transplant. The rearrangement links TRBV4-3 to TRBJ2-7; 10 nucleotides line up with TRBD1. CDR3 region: CASSPGTGDYEQYF. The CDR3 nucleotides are TGCGCCAGCAGCCCAGGGACAGGGGACTACGAGCAGTACTTC.